This TCR beta chain was documented in a study of blood T cell repertoires in COVID-19. Study background: PBMCs, B-cell-depleted T cells, or T cells provided the cDNA or gDNA that made up the material.

Sequencing was performed with immunoSEQ multiplex PCR; in TCRdb, only in-frame clones are kept and a portion is missing. The repertoire consists of some 130,000 clones, with approximately 89% occurring once and the leading ten covering around 10%. The CDR3 sequence is 13 residues long. V was clipped by 6 bases and J by 3 bases, with 12 bases between them. Germline V gives CDR1 SNHLY, CDR2 FYNNEI. In its sample, this clone was seen once. This sequence was found in an older woman with COVID-19, enrolled during active disease. The chain is built from TRBV2 and TRBJ2-7, with D maybe TRBD2 (5 bases). Sequences were obtained from peripheral blood. The CDR3 nucleotides are TGTGCCAGCAGGGTGAGGGTATTCTACGAGCAGTACTTC. Translating gives CASRVRVFYEQYF.